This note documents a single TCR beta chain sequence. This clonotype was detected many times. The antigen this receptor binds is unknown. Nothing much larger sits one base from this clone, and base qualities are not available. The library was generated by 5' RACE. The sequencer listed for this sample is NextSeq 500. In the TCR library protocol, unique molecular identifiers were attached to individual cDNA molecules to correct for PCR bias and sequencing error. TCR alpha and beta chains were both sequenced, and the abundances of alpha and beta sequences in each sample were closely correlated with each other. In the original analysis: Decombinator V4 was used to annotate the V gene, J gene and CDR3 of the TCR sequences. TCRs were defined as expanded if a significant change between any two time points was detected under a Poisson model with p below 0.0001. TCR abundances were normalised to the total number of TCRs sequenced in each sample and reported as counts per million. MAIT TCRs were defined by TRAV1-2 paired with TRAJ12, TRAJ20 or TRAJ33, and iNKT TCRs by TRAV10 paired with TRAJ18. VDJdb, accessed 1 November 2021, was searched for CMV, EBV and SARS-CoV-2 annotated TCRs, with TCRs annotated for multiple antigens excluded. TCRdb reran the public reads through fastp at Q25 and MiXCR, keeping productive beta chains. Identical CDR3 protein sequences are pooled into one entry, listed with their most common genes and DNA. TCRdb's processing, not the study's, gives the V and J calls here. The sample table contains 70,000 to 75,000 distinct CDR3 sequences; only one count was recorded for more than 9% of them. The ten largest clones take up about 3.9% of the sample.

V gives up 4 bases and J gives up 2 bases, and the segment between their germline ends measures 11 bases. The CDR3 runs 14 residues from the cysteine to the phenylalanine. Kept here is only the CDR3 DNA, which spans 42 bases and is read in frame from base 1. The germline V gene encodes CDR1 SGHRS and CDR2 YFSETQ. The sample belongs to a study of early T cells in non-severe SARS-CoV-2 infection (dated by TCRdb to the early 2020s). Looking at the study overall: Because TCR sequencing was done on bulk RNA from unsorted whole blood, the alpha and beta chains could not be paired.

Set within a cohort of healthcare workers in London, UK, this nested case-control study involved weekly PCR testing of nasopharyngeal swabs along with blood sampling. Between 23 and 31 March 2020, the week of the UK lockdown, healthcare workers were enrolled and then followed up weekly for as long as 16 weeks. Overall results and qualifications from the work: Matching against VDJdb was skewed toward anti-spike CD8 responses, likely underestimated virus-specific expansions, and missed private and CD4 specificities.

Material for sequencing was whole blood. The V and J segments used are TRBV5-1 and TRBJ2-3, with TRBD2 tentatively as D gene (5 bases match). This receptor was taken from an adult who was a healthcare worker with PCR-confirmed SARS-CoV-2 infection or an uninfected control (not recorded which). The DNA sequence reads TGCGCCAGCAGCCTCCGGGATTACACAGATACGCAGTATTTT. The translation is CASSLRDYTDTQYF.